This paragraph reports one T cell receptor (beta chain). Its antigen has not been determined. Base qualities were left out, and no much larger clone turns up one base away. The CDR1 and CDR2 encoded by the germline V gene (reference sequence) are SEHNR and FQNEAQ. The CDR3 covers 12 residues, taking in both the cysteine and the phenylalanine. Just CDR3 DNA is preserved here, 36 bases in frame from base 1. The junction carries 8 bases between V and J, which are trimmed by 5 bases and 4 bases respectively. Sequencing used an Illumina HiSeq 1500. The public reads were quality trimmed at Q25 with fastp and then assembled into clones with MiXCR by TCRdb, keeping productive beta chains. Each CDR3 protein appears once, grouped with its most common genes and DNA. For this sample the table gives fewer than 700,000 distinct CDR3 sequences, of which 20% to 25% were detected only once. The top ten clones comprise 6.5% to 10% of the sample.

This entry comes from a study of T cell repertoires in cytomegalovirus infection (dated by TCRdb to the late 2010s). Background for the entire study: Because public TCR beta signatures pointed to carriage of CMV infection together with the matching HLA type, the HLA type of each donor mattered for the analysis.

Broader findings and caveats from the paper: The ex vivo response was dominated by HLA-C-restricted CMV-specific TCR beta clonotypes, which also provided the single most frequent clonotype in two of eight donors. Carriers of CMV infection plus the relevant HLA type were discriminated by the cumulative frequency of public TCR beta family members in the study cohort and in an independent roughly 370-donor cohort.

This clonotype was sampled from a human donor in good health (CMV status not recorded). Some clones in this sample may be carry-over from other donors' samples. Sample: CD8+ T cells from PBMCs. The V and J genes are TRBV7-9 and TRBJ2-5; the D gene is unclear. The DNA sequence is given as TGTGCCAGCAGCGGTTCTTTAGAGACCCAGTACTTC. It codes for CASSGSLETQYF.